These 11 T cell receptor beta chains originate from one sample sequenced in a study of T-cell reconstitution after alpha-beta-depleted transplantation in children. Molecular barcoding with unique molecular identifiers was used for the TCRbeta library. TCRdb redid the calling of the PCR reads with MiXCR, one entry per CDR3 protein. This sample has around 190,000 distinct CDR3 sequences, with 6.6% found just once. The sample here was PBMCs, taken before TCRalphabeta/CD19-depleted stem cell transplant. The receptors come from a boy younger than 10 with acute lymphoblastic leukemia, due to receive a stem cell transplant.

This clonotype was counted at least ten times. J is TRBJ2-5 and V is TRBV28, with D perhaps given as TRBD1 or TRBD2 (5 bases each). Trimming removed 7 bases at V and 2 bases at J, with 14 bases between. The CDR3 extends over 14 amino acids. The germline gives CDR1 MDHEN, CDR2 SYDVKM. CDR3: CASNWGTAQETQYF. The DNA for the CDR3 is TGTGCCAGCAATTGGGGGACCGCGCAAGAGACCCAGTACTTC.

J is TRBJ2-7 and V is TRBV7-2; 11 bases align to TRBD2. The length of the CDR3 is 16 residues. V dropped 5 bases and J dropped 7; count of bases not matched to a gene: 13. The V gene's germline CDR1 is SGHTA and CDR2 FQGNSA. The CDR3 reads CASSIPSPGLAAEQYF. The DNA for the CDR3 is TGTGCCAGCAGCATACCATCCCCGGGACTAGCGGCAGAGCAGTACTTC. The entire variable domain, with the rest obtained from reference TRBV7-2 and TRBJ2-7, is as follows: GAGVSQSPSNKVTEKGKDVELRCDPISGHTALYWYRQSLGQGLEFLIYFQGNSAPDKSGLPSDRFSAERTGGSVSTLTIQRTQQEDSAVYLCASSIPSPGLAAEQYFGPGTRLTVT.

This clonotype occurred many times. This chain joins TRBV7-2 and TRBJ2-1, with 7 bases that match TRBD2. Germline-derived CDR1 and CDR2 are SGHTA and FQGNSA. J lost 2 bases, V lost 5 bases, and 6 bases had no gene match. This CDR3 region has 15 residues. CDR3 amino acids: CASSLLGRAYNEQFF. CDR3 bases: TGTGCCAGCAGCCTCCTGGGGAGGGCCTACAATGAGCAGTTCTTC.

This clonotype was recorded many times. The CDR3 DNA reads TGCAGTAGCGAGACTAGCACAGATACGCAGTATTTT. Amino acids: CSSETSTDTQYF. The chain employs TRBV29-1 and TRBJ2-3, with a possible D match to TRBD2 (5 bases). The CDR3 runs to 12 residues. CDR1 is SQVTM, CDR2 ANQGSEA, per germline.

This clonotype appeared many times. V usage is TRBV29-1 and J usage is TRBJ2-7; a weak D match, TRBD1 (5 bases). The CDR3 spans 16 residues. The V end was cut by 4 bases, the J end by 0 bases, with 19 bases between. The germline CDR1 and CDR2 sequences are SQVTM and ANQGSEA. The CDR3 region is CSVVGIDRTSSYEQYF. The CDR3 nucleotides are TGCAGCGTTGTGGGCATCGACAGAACGAGCTCCTACGAGCAGTACTTC.

The rearrangement links TRBV11-2 to TRBJ1-4; 8 bases map to TRBD1. The trim removed 5 bases at V and 4 bases at J, leaving 18 bases unmatched. The CDR3 totals 19 residues. Germline V gene sequence: CDR1 SGHAT, CDR2 FQNNGV. CDR3 sequence: CASSPGRKDSGGVNEKLFF. DNA of the CDR3: TGTGCCAGCAGCCCCGGGAGAAAAGACTCAGGGGGCGTTAATGAAAAACTGTTTTTT.

This clonotype has a count of ten or more. This chain joins TRBV7-2 and TRBJ2-7, with 9 bases matching TRBD2. Germline loops: CDR1 SGHTA, CDR2 FQGNSA. This CDR3 comprises 15 residues. Trimming took 5 bases from V and 2 from J; bases not matched to a gene: 7. The CDR3 protein is CASSPTAGGPYEQYF. The DNA of the CDR3 is TGTGCCAGCAGCCCCACAGCGGGAGGTCCCTACGAGCAGTACTTC.

This clonotype was counted between two and nine times. The chain carries TRBV7-8 and TRBJ2-2; D is ambiguous. This CDR3 has 16 amino acids. The V gene lost 1 base and the J gene lost 0 bases, with 9 bases spanning the gap. CDR1 and CDR2 (germline): SGHVS, FQNEAQ. The CDR3 loop is CASSLETGTNTGELFF. The DNA for the CDR3 is TGTGCCAGCAGCTTAGAGACGGGCACGAACACCGGGGAGCTGTTTTTT.

This clonotype came up many times. This chain joins TRBV18 and TRBJ2-3, with D hard to call. Germline CDR1 is KGHSH and CDR2 is LQKENI. Trimming shortened V by 2 bases and J by 2 bases, and 5 bases separated the two germline ends. CDR3 length: 13 residues. CDR3: CASSPSLTDTQYF. CDR3 bases: TGTGCCAGCTCACCATCACTCACAGATACGCAGTATTTT.

This clonotype was seen more than once but under ten times. This sequence joins TRBV20-1 and TRBJ2-3; 8 bases fit TRBD2. The CDR3 contains 14 residues. V dropped 4 bases and J dropped 4; count of bases not matched to a gene: 7. Germline CDR1 is DFQATT and CDR2 is SNEGSKA (reference sequence). CDR3 nucleotides: TGCAGTGCTAATCGAGCGGGAGTGTCAGATACGCAGTATTTT. Residues: CSANRAGVSDTQYF.

This sequence joins TRBV5-1 and TRBJ1-3; no clear D. Germline assignment: CDR1 SGHRS and CDR2 YFSETQ. The germline V and J ends were trimmed by 0 bases and 0 bases, with 10 bases remaining between them. This CDR3 contains 16 residues. Here the CDR3 reads CASSLGRAYSGNTIYF. The CDR3 nucleotides read TGCGCCAGCAGCTTGGGGCGGGCGTACTCTGGAAACACCATATATTTT.